Shown below are 3 T cell receptor beta chains from a single sample sequenced in a study of human T cells and chemical hapten exposure. TCRdb ran MiXCR on the RACE reads and lists one entry per CDR3 protein. The profile shows roughly 100,000 distinct CDR3 sequences, roughly a tenth of them singletons. Time point of the sample: pre-sensitization, week 0. Treatment reported: therapeutic diphenylcyclopropenone sensitization with weekly scalp DPC. The starting material was whole blood, obtained in connection with sensitization to the hapten diphenylcyclopropenone (DPC). These receptors originate from a woman aged 40 to 49 with alopecia areata. Some clones in this sample may be carry-over from other donors' samples.

This clonotype was picked up many times. The chain couples TRBV25-1 to TRBJ2-7; D call uncertain. The V and J ends lost 3 bases and 3 bases respectively, with 9 bases between them. Per germline, CDR1 MGHDK and CDR2 SYGVNS. This CDR3 has 13 amino acids. The CDR3 here is CASSDREYYEQYF. The CDR3 DNA reads TGTGCCAGCAGTGATAGGGAATACTACGAGCAGTACTTC.

This clonotype was seen only a few times. The chain employs TRBV28 and TRBJ2-1, with D possibly called TRBD1 or TRBD2 (6 bases each). The CDR3 has 17 amino acids. V was shortened by 6 bases and J by 1 base, with 19 bases between the two germline ends. The germline gives CDR1 MDHEN, CDR2 SYDVKM. In nucleotides, the CDR3 is TGTGCCAGCAGGTCTGCTTCACAGGGAGGATCCTACAATGAGCAGTTCTTC. It translates to CASRSASQGGSYNEQFF.

Ten or more counts support this clonotype. The genes are TRBV7-9 and TRBJ2-1, with 12 bases that match TRBD2. The junction had 5 bases not matched to a gene; V was cut back by 5 bases and J by 0 bases. CDR3 size: 17 residues. CDR1 and CDR2 from the germline V gene are SEHNR and FQNEAQ (reference sequence). The CDR3 spells CASSRTSGESSYNEQFF. CDR3 nucleotide sequence: TGTGCCAGCAGCCGGACTAGCGGGGAGAGCTCCTACAATGAGCAGTTCTTC.